The rows below give T cell receptor beta chains drawn from one sample of a study of T-cell reconstitution after alpha-beta-depleted transplantation in children. From the PCR reads, TCRdb called clonotypes with MiXCR, one entry per CDR3 protein. The sample records around 380,000 distinct CDR3 sequences, roughly a tenth being singletons. The sample consisted of PBMCs from the stem cell graft donor, taken from the stem cell graft. The receptors derive from a human donor who donated a stem cell graft to a child with acute myeloid leukemia. CDR3s include the opening cysteine and the closing phenylalanine or tryptophan. D genes are given only for firm matches. Only part of the rows carry a size: once, few, many, or a class if the clone is expanded.

V	size	J	D	DNA	CDR3
TRBV5-1	.	TRBJ1-2	.	TGCGCCAGCAGCTTGGATGGGCAGGCAGTATATGGCTACACCTTC	CASSLDGQAVYGYTF
TRBV29-1	few	TRBJ2-7	TRBD2	TGCAGCGCCGGACTAGCGGCCTCCTACGAGCAGTACTTC	CSAGLAASYEQYF
TRBV29-1	.	TRBJ2-5	.	TGCAGCGCCCCGACACGCTCCGGGACCCAGTACTTC	CSAPTRSGTQYF
TRBV20-1	.	TRBJ1-2	.	TGCAGTGCTGGAAACGGGGCCACCTATGGCTACACCTTC	CSAGNGATYGYTF
TRBV5-5	.	TRBJ2-7	.	TGTGCCAGCAGCTCGATCGGGGGTATTTACGAGCAGTACTTC	CASSSIGGIYEQYF
TRBV4-1	.	TRBJ2-1	.	TGCGCCAGCAGCCAAGTAGAGCTAGCGGAGCAGTTCTTC	CASSQVELAEQFF
TRBV6-2/TRBV6-3	many	TRBJ2-3	.	TGTGCCAGCAGCCACCTTGGGGCTAGCACAGATACGCAGTATTTT	CASSHLGASTDTQYF
TRBV4-1	few	TRBJ1-4	.	TGCGCCAGCAGCCGCACAGGGTTGAGTGAAAAACTGTTTTTT	CASSRTGLSEKLFF
TRBV20-1	.	TRBJ2-5	TRBD2	TGCAGTGCAGAGATGGTTCTAGCGGGGGGCCCTCAGGAGACCCAGTACTTC	CSAEMVLAGGPQETQYF
TRBV5-5	few	TRBJ1-4	.	TGTGCCAGCAGCTTGGTGGGGTACCCTAATGAAAAACTGTTTTTT	CASSLVGYPNEKLFF
TRBV20-1	.	TRBJ2-7	.	TGCAGTGCTAGAGCACGGGTCGGGGTACCCCTCGAGCAGTACTTC	CSARARVGVPLEQYF
TRBV5-1	many	TRBJ2-1	TRBD2	TGCGCCAGCAGCTCTGATAGCGGGGGACCCCACAATGAGCAGTTCTTC	CASSSDSGGPHNEQFF
TRBV29-1	few	TRBJ2-2	.	TGCAGCGTTGATGGGTGGTCCGGGGAGCTGTTTTTT	CSVDGWSGELFF
TRBV19	few	TRBJ2-2	.	TGTGCCAGTAGTATTACCGGGGAGCTGTTTTTT	CASSITGELFF
TRBV27	few	TRBJ2-5	TRBD2	TGTGCCAGCAGTTTAAGAGGGGGACTAGGGGCGACCCAGTACTTC	CASSLRGGLGATQYF
TRBV12-3/TRBV12-4	.	TRBJ2-1	TRBD2	TGTGCCAGCAGTTCGAAGGCGGGAGTTGGCTACAATGAGCAGTTCTTC	CASSSKAGVGYNEQFF
TRBV20-1	.	TRBJ1-5	.	TGCAGTGCTAGTCAGGGGCCGAATCAGCCCCAGCATTTT	CSASQGPNQPQHF
TRBV20-1	few	TRBJ2-1	.	TGCAGTGCTAACAGGGTAAGGAATGAGCAGTTCTTC	CSANRVRNEQFF
TRBV7-2	.	TRBJ2-1	.	TGTGCCAGCAGCTACACCATCAATGAGCAGTTCTTC	CASSYTINEQFF
TRBV5-1	few	TRBJ1-1	.	TGCGCCAGCAGCTTGGACAGACAGGACGAAGCTTTCTTT	CASSLDRQDEAFF
TRBV14	.	TRBJ2-5	.	TGTGCCAGCAGCCAAGAGAGGGGACTAACGGGGGCCAAAGAGACCCAGTACTTC	CASSQERGLTGAKETQYF
TRBV20-1	.	TRBJ1-5	.	TGCAGTGCTAGACGCAGTAATAGCAATCAGCCCCAGCATTTT	CSARRSNSNQPQHF
TRBV7-2	.	TRBJ2-3	TRBD1	TGTGCCAGCAGCTCAGCGACAGGGGTCACAGATACGCAGTATTTT	CASSSATGVTDTQYF
TRBV20-1	many	TRBJ2-3	.	TGCAGTGCTCCTTGGGACTCGAGAAGAACAGATACGCAGTATTTT	CSAPWDSRRTDTQYF
TRBV6-1	.	TRBJ1-3	TRBD1	TGTGCCAGCAGCGGATCGGGACAGTATGGAAACACCATATATTTT	CASSGSGQYGNTIYF
TRBV5-6	many	TRBJ2-2	.	TGTGCCAGCAGCTTAGGGCGGGAGCTGTTTTTT	CASSLGRELFF
TRBV25-1	few	TRBJ2-1	TRBD2	TGTGCCACTACCCCGTCGGCTAGCGGGACCAACAATGAGCAGTTCTTC	CATTPSASGTNNEQFF
TRBV7-2	many	TRBJ1-2	.	TGTGCCAGCAGCCCAGCAGTAGGGAGGGCTTGGGGCTATGGCTACACCTTC	CASSPAVGRAWGYGYTF
TRBV6-1	.	TRBJ1-2	TRBD1	TGTCCCAGCAGCCCGGGACAGGCTTATGGCTACACCTTC	CPSSPGQAYGYTF
TRBV29-1	.	TRBJ2-7	.	TGCAGCGGGCCCACCCGCAGGTCCTCCTACGAGCAGTACTTC	CSGPTRRSSYEQYF
TRBV27	few	TRBJ2-1	TRBD1	TGTGCCAGCAGCTTTGGGACAGACTACAATGAGCAGTTCTTC	CASSFGTDYNEQFF
TRBV6-2/TRBV6-3	.	TRBJ2-7	.	TGTGCCAGCAGTTACCAGGTCTTCGAGCAGTACTTC	CASSYQVFEQYF
TRBV7-9	many	TRBJ2-1	.	TGTGCCAGCAGCTTAAAGGCTAGCTATGAGCAGTTCTTC	CASSLKASYEQFF
TRBV18	few	TRBJ1-4	.	TGTGCCAGCTCACCACCCGGGGCCGTTAATGAAAAACTGTTTTTT	CASSPPGAVNEKLFF
TRBV20-1	.	TRBJ2-3	.	TGCAGTGTTATACCCGCGGAGTTTTCTTGGGGTGATACGCAGTATTTT	CSVIPAEFSWGDTQYF
TRBV9	few	TRBJ1-4	TRBD1	TGTGCCAGCAGCTCCTCTCCCCAGGGGGCAGAGGAAAAACTGTTTTTT	CASSSSPQGAEEKLFF
TRBV6-1	few	TRBJ2-3	.	TGTGCCAGCAGTGAAGCTAATAGAGGTGATACGCAGTATTTT	CASSEANRGDTQYF
TRBV10-3	many	TRBJ2-2	.	TGTGCCATCAAAACAAGGGACGGCGCGAACACCGGGGAGCTGTTTTTT	CAIKTRDGANTGELFF
TRBV28	few	TRBJ1-5	.	TGTGCCAGCAGTTTGTACGGGAGGGGAGAACAGCCCCAGCATTTT	CASSLYGRGEQPQHF
TRBV9	few	TRBJ2-1	TRBD2	TGTGCCAGCAGCGTTAGAAGCGGGAGGGCCAATGAGCAGTTCTTC	CASSVRSGRANEQFF
TRBV9	few	TRBJ2-3	.	TGTGCCAGCAGCGCTCTCCCGCTAGCGAGAAGCACAGATACGCAGTATTTT	CASSALPLARSTDTQYF
TRBV12-3/TRBV12-4	many	TRBJ2-1	.	TGTGCCAGCAGTTTAGTTTTAACCGGGCTTAACAATGAGCAGTTCTTC	CASSLVLTGLNNEQFF
TRBV20-1	.	TRBJ2-4	.	TGCAGTGCTAGAGGACTAGGGAAAAACATTCAGTACTTC	CSARGLGKNIQYF
TRBV28	.	TRBJ2-1	.	TGTGCCAGCAGTCCAGGACCCCCGTCCAATGAGCAGTTCTTC	CASSPGPPSNEQFF
TRBV20-1	few	TRBJ2-5	.	TGCAGTGCTAGGTTCAAGTCGGCCTACGAGACCCAGTACTTC	CSARFKSAYETQYF
TRBV20-1	many	TRBJ2-1	.	TGCAGTGCTAGTCTGGCAGCGGGCTCCTACAATGAGCAGTTCTTC	CSASLAAGSYNEQFF
TRBV6-2/TRBV6-3	.	TRBJ2-1	TRBD1	TGTGCCAGCAGTTACTGGACAGGGGGCAGCTCAATATACAATGAGCAGTTCTTC	CASSYWTGGSSIYNEQFF
TRBV5-1	.	TRBJ2-2	.	TGCGCCAGCAGCTTGGATGGCTGGTACACCGGGGAGCTGTTTTTT	CASSLDGWYTGELFF
TRBV5-1	many	TRBJ2-5	TRBD2	TGCGCCAGCAGCCCAGGACTAGCGGGGGAAGAGACCCAGTACTTC	CASSPGLAGEETQYF
TRBV7-3	many	TRBJ2-1	TRBD2	TGTGCCAGCAGCCTAGCGGGAGGGCCGGGCAGTGAGCAGTTCTTC	CASSLAGGPGSEQFF
TRBV5-1	many	TRBJ2-2	.	TGCGCCAGCAGCTTGGTGGCCGGAATGAGGGAGCTGTTTTTT	CASSLVAGMRELFF
TRBV20-1	few	TRBJ2-7	TRBD2	TGCAGTGCTAGAGATCTTGAAGGGACTAGCGTATGGGGCTACGAGCAGTACTTC	CSARDLEGTSVWGYEQYF
TRBV5-5	.	TRBJ2-7	.	TGTGCCAGCAGCTTGGCTCTCCGGGACACCGCCTACGAGCAGTACTTC	CASSLALRDTAYEQYF